This TCR beta chain derives from a study of T-cell reconstitution after alpha-beta-depleted transplantation in children. It was with unique molecular identifiers that the TCRbeta library was prepared. TCRdb ran MiXCR on the PCR reads and lists one entry per CDR3 protein. This table has 250,000 to 300,000 distinct CDR3 sequences, about a tenth appearing once. Trimming removed 8 bases at V and 5 bases at J, with 18 bases between. This CDR3 spans 14 amino acids. The germline V gene encodes CDR1 MNHEY and CDR2 SVGAGI. V usage is TRBV6-5 and J usage is TRBJ2-5; tentatively, D is TRBD1 (6 bases). The sample consisted of PBMCs from the stem cell graft donor, taken from the stem cell graft. The receptor comes from a human donor who donated a stem cell graft to a child with SCID. The CDR3 spells CASGPRQVLETQYF. CDR3 DNA sequence: TGTGCCAGCGGACCTAGACAGGTTTTGGAGACCCAGTACTTC.